The 29 T cell receptor beta chains given below trace back to one sample, sequenced in a study of blood T cells in healthy people across ages (dated by TCRdb to about 2015). Libraries were constructed by 5' RACE. Sequenced using an Illumina HiSeq 2500. A second PCR of roughly 7 to 11 cycles was performed with a sample-barcoded 5' primer and a J-beta primer mix. TCRdb reprocessed the public reads (quality trimming at Q25 with fastp, clone calling with MiXCR) and kept in-frame beta chains. Rows are unified per CDR3 protein, each entry keeping the most common DNA and genes. The sample table records 920,000 or so distinct CDR3 sequences; 35% to 55% of these occur just once. The leading ten clones occupy under 20% of the sample. Sequenced material: blood. Source of these receptors: a woman in her fifties or sixties in good health.

The V and J genes are TRBV20-1 and TRBJ2-3, with 8 bases identical to TRBD1. Germline CDR1 is DFQATT and CDR2 is SNEGSKA (reference sequence). V dropped 5 bases and J dropped 0; count of bases not matched to a gene: 1. This CDR3 spans 13 amino acids. This CDR3 reads CSAWTGSTDTQYF. In DNA, the CDR3 is TGCAGTGCTTGGACAGGGAGCACAGATACGCAGTATTTT.

The CDR3 protein is CASSLDRGFQETQYF. CDR3 nucleotides: TGTGCCAGCAGCCTGGACAGGGGGTTCCAAGAGACCCAGTACTTC. The rearrangement links TRBV12-3 or TRBV12-4 to TRBJ2-5, with 10 bases matching TRBD1. CDR3 length equals 15 residues. V shed 6 bases and J 1 base; nucleotides not matched to a gene: 5.

This clonotype was counted only a few times. The chain couples TRBV10-3 to TRBJ2-5; D is ambiguous. The V end lost 3 bases, the J end lost 5 bases, and 13 bases lay between the germline ends. This CDR3 comprises 14 residues. Germline V lookup: CDR1 ENHRY, CDR2 SYGVKD. CDR3 DNA sequence: TGTGCCATCAGTGACGATCCAAGTCGGGAGACCCAGTACTTC. Amino acid sequence: CAISDDPSRETQYF.

CDR3 nucleotide sequence: TGCGCCAGCAGCCAAACAGGGGGCGGATACGAGCAGTACTTC. This translates into CASSQTGGGYEQYF. This chain connects TRBV4-1 to TRBJ2-4, with TRBD1 matching 9 bases. The last part of the DNA fits TRBJ2-7 better; the J call may be wrong. The CDR3 covers 14 residues. The V gene's germline CDR1 is MGHRA and CDR2 YSYEKL.

This chain links TRBV6-7 with TRBJ1-1; D gene uncertain. TRBV6-7 is flagged as an ORF with uncertain function. Trimming pared 0 bases from V and 1 base from J, leaving 6 bases between. This CDR3 region has 14 residues. The CDR3 bases are TGTGCCAGCAGTTACTCGAAACGGAACACTGAAGCTTTCTTT. Its translation is CASSYSKRNTEAFF.

The table lists this clonotype with a few counts. The chain is built from TRBV6-6 and TRBJ2-3; the D is unclear. The CDR3 contains 17 residues. The V end was cut by 2 bases, the J end by 1 base, with 16 bases between. The germline gives CDR1 MNHNY, CDR2 SVGAGI (reference sequence). CDR3 nucleotides: TGTGCCAGCAGTTACGTTCTACGTCCCTTAGGCACAGATACGCAGTATTTT. This encodes CASSYVLRPLGTDTQYF.

This clonotype has more than one count but fewer than ten. The chain links TRBV27 to TRBJ1-4; 7 bases align to TRBD1. Trimming took 6 bases from V and 9 from J; bases not matched to a gene: 10. The germline CDR1 and CDR2 sequences are MNHEY and SMNVEV (reference sequence). The CDR3 runs to 14 residues. CDR3 coding DNA: TGTGCCAGCAGGGAAGCAGGGGGTGTCAAAAAACTGTTTTTT. It encodes CASREAGGVKKLFF.

The chain has TRBV11-2 and TRBJ2-5; D is unresolved. Trimming shortened V by 5 bases and J by 7 bases, and 17 bases separated the two germline ends. Germline assignment: CDR1 SGHAT and CDR2 FQNNGV. CDR3 length: 14 amino acids. CDR3 loop: CASSLTVTDGTQYF. DNA for the CDR3: TGTGCCAGCAGCCTTACGGTCACAGACGGGACCCAGTACTTC.

As to this clonotype: An end of the junction differs from the germline gene, which may be a read error. The rearrangement uses TRBV20-1 and TRBJ1-5, with TRBD1 matching 10 bases. This CDR3 has 15 residues. The V gene's germline CDR1 is DFQATT and CDR2 SNEGSKA (reference sequence). The CDR3 is CSASRDRGTSQPQHF. The CDR3 DNA reads as TGTAGTGCTAGCCGGGACAGGGGAACGAGTCAGCCCCAGCATTTT.

The chain has TRBV9 and TRBJ1-2; possibly TRBD1 for D (6 bases). CDR1 and CDR2 (germline): SGDLS, YYNGEE. This CDR3 comprises 14 residues. With 0 bases removed from V and 6 bases from J, the gap between germline ends came to 12 bases. DNA for the CDR3: TGTGCCAGCAGCGTAGACCCACAGGGCCATGGCTACACCTTC. Amino acid sequence: CASSVDPQGHGYTF.

This clonotype was detected only a few times. This sequence joins TRBV27 and TRBJ2-7; 8 bases are a match to TRBD2. Germline V gene data show CDR1 as MNHEY and CDR2 as SMNVEV (reference sequence). The CDR3 consists of 15 residues. After removal of 5 bases from V and 4 bases from J, the junction contained 10 bases not matched to a gene. CDR3 residues: CASSPHPAGVYEQYF. The DNA for the CDR3 is TGTGCCAGCAGTCCCCACCCAGCGGGAGTGTACGAGCAGTACTTC.

The chain carries TRBV6-6 and TRBJ2-3, with 9 nucleotides matching TRBD2. The CDR3 length is 17 residues. CDR1 is MNHNY and CDR2 is SVGAGI in the germline V gene (reference sequence). The V segment lost 8 bases and the J segment 0 bases; nucleotides outside the gene matches: 12. The CDR3 is CASSVAGEVGSTDTQYF. CDR3 DNA: TGTGCCAGCTCGGTAGCGGGAGAAGTTGGTAGCACAGATACGCAGTATTTT.

This clonotype was counted a few times. The chain uses TRBV7-8 and TRBJ1-2; 8 nucleotides agree with TRBD1. The CDR3 consists of 14 residues. V lost 1 base to trimming and J lost 5 bases; unmatched junction nucleotides: 3. Germline CDR1 and CDR2: SGHVS and FQNEAQ. The CDR3 loop reads CASSLEDREYGYTF. CDR3 nucleotide sequence: TGTGCCAGCAGCTTAGAGGACAGGGAATATGGCTACACCTTC.

The genes are TRBV12-3 or TRBV12-4 and TRBJ1-2, with TRBD1 matching 7 bases. The CDR3 has 12 residues. Trimming took 6 bases from V and 4 from J; bases not matched to a gene: 2. CDR3 nucleotides: TGTGCCAGCAGCAACAGGGGCTATGGCTACACCTTC. Encoded protein: CASSNRGYGYTF.

The rearrangement links TRBV6-5 to TRBJ2-3, with 14 positions matching TRBD2. J gave up 4 bases and V 5 bases, and 5 bases lay outside the gene matches. The CDR3 extends over 16 amino acids. The germline CDR1 and CDR2 sequences are MNHEY and SVGAGI. The CDR3 loop is CASSMGLAGVADTQYF. The CDR3 region has the DNA TGTGCCAGCAGTATGGGACTAGCGGGAGTCGCAGATACGCAGTATTTT.

This clonotype was seen a few times. The V call is TRBV18, the J call TRBJ2-5; D may be TRBD1 (5 bases). CDR1 and CDR2 (germline): KGHSH, LQKENI. This CDR3 spans 15 amino acids. Trimming took 2 bases from V and 4 from J, leaving 14 bases between them. The chain's CDR3 is CASSPRSNRGETQYF. DNA for the CDR3: TGTGCCAGCTCACCAAGGTCGAATAGGGGAGAGACCCAGTACTTC.

The gene calls are TRBV6-2 or TRBV6-3 and TRBJ2-5; 11 bases match TRBD2. The V and J ends lost 0 bases and 11 bases, in that order; junction bases with no gene match: 17. The CDR3 extends over 18 amino acids. Germline V CDR1 and CDR2: MNHEY, SVGEGT. CDR3 sequence: CASSYSSRLAGGLNEQYF. For the CDR3, the DNA is TGTGCCAGCAGTTACTCGTCCCGTCTAGCGGGAGGACTCAATGAGCAGTACTTC.

The gene calls are TRBV6-1 and TRBJ2-3; a possible D gene is TRBD1 (5 bases). Germline assignment: CDR1 MNHNS and CDR2 SASEGT. Trimming removed 4 bases at V and 4 bases at J, with 12 bases between. The CDR3 spans 14 residues. The CDR3 loop reads CASSGRRVPDTQYF. The CDR3 DNA reads TGTGCCAGCAGTGGGCGCAGGGTCCCAGATACGCAGTATTTT.

This clonotype showed up just a few times. The J gene is TRBJ2-3, the V gene TRBV28, with D possibly called TRBD1 or TRBD2 (6 bases each). Trimming removed 6 bases at V and 2 bases at J, with 15 bases between. CDR1 MDHEN and CDR2 SYDVKM come from the germline V gene. The CDR3 length is 15 residues. CDR3 sequence: CASSSPGAVTDTQYF. As DNA, the CDR3 is TGTGCCAGCAGCTCCCCGGGGGCAGTCACAGATACGCAGTATTTT. Full variable domain (missing parts from reference TRBV28 and TRBJ2-3): DVKVTQSSRYLVKRTGEKVFLECVQDMDHENMFWYRQDPGLGLRLIYFSYDVKMKEKGDIPEGYSVSREKKERFSLILESASTNQTSMYLCASSSPGAVTDTQYFGPGTRLTVL.

This chain joins TRBV2 and TRBJ2-5; a weak D match, TRBD1 (5 bases). Germline V gene sequence: CDR1 SNHLY, CDR2 FYNNEI. This CDR3 contains 12 residues. Trimming stripped 6 bases from V and 0 bases from J, with 5 bases between. The DNA of the CDR3 is TGTGCCAGCAGGGACAACCAAGAGACCCAGTACTTC. As protein: CASRDNQETQYF.

This clonotype was counted a few times. Written as DNA, the CDR3 is TGTGCCAGCAGTAAGGCGGGACAGGGCCCCTACGAGCAGTACTTC. Its translation is CASSKAGQGPYEQYF. The chain links TRBV6-5 to TRBJ2-7; 9 bases align to TRBD1. Germline-derived CDR1 and CDR2 are MNHEY and SVGAGI. V shed 5 bases, J shed 2 bases, and the junction held 7 bases outside the gene matches. This CDR3 spans 15 amino acids.

The chain has TRBV20-1 and TRBJ2-1, with D possibly being TRBD2 (7 bases). The CDR3 runs to 12 residues. Germline V gene sequence: CDR1 DFQATT, CDR2 SNEGSKA (reference sequence). Trimming shortened V by 0 bases and J by 13 bases, and 13 bases separated the two germline ends. The CDR3 here is CSARDKRDIQFF. For the CDR3, the DNA is TGCAGTGCTAGAGATAAGCGGGACATACAGTTCTTC.

In this sample, this clonotype turned up a few times. The chain carries TRBV25-1 and TRBJ2-2; 7 nucleotides match TRBD1. Germline V gene sequence: CDR1 MGHDK, CDR2 SYGVNS. J gave up 1 base and V 6 bases, and 11 bases lay outside the gene matches. The CDR3 consists of 17 residues. The CDR3, as DNA: TGTGCCAGCAGACCTAGTCCAGGGGGAAAGAACACCGGGGAGCTGTTTTTT. This codes for CASRPSPGGKNTGELFF.

This clonotype has only one observation. This chain joins TRBV14 and TRBJ1-6; 8 positions match TRBD1. The CDR3 sequence is 14 residues long. The junction had 6 bases not matched to a gene; V was cut back by 6 bases and J by 8 bases. Germline CDR1 is SGHDN and CDR2 is FVKESK. DNA for the CDR3: TGTGCCAGCAGACGTGGACAGGGTTATTCACCCCTCCACTTT. Translated, it gives CASRRGQGYSPLHF.

The chain uses TRBV7-9 and TRBJ2-4, with 7 nucleotides matching TRBD2. The tail of the sequence fits TRBJ2-5 better, so the J call may be wrong. The CDR3 is 14 amino acids. Germline V lookup: CDR1 SEHNR, CDR2 FQNEAQ (reference sequence). CDR3 loop: CASRPPGGQETQYF. The DNA of the CDR3 is TGTGCCAGCAGACCCCCCGGGGGGCAAGAGACCCAGTACTTC.

This clonotype was recorded a few times. The chain couples TRBV11-1 to TRBJ2-4; D assignment may be TRBD1 or TRBD2 (5 bases each). Near its end, the DNA agrees better with TRBJ2-7, so the J call may be wrong. CDR3 length equals 15 residues. CDR1 and CDR2 (germline): SGHAT, FQDESV (reference sequence). As DNA, the CDR3 is TGTGCCAGCAGCTATCTTGGGACGCACCCCTACGAGCAGTACTTC. Its protein product is CASSYLGTHPYEQYF.

This chain joins TRBV5-1 and TRBJ2-3, with 12 bases lining up with TRBD2. This CDR3 is 15 amino acids long. J was trimmed by 6 bases and V by 4 bases; bases with no gene match: 6. Germline values: CDR1 SGHRS, CDR2 YFSETQ. The CDR3 loop reads CASSEGLAGWDTQYF. The CDR3 DNA is TGCGCCAGCAGCGAAGGACTAGCGGGATGGGATACGCAGTATTTT.

Worth noting for this clonotype: A much bigger clone sits one base away, suggesting this may be a read error. V is TRBV29-1 and J is TRBJ2-5; D possibly corresponds to TRBD2 (6 bases). Germline V gene sequence: CDR1 SQVTM, CDR2 ANQGSEA. CDR3 length equals 10 residues. V was clipped by 4 bases and J by 7 bases, with 7 bases between them. CDR3 coding DNA: TGCAGCGTTGGGGAGGTGACCCAGTACTTC. This encodes CSVGEVTQYF.

This clonotype showed up just a few times. This chain connects TRBV7-2 to TRBJ1-2; D perhaps matches TRBD1 (5 bases). This CDR3 has 17 residues. The V and J ends lost 5 bases and 3 bases respectively, with 22 bases between them. Looked up from germline, CDR1 is SGHTA and CDR2 is FQGNSA. This CDR3 is CASSHHPRAGADYGYTF. The CDR3 DNA sequence: TGTGCCAGCAGCCATCATCCCAGGGCAGGAGCCGACTATGGCTACACCTTC.